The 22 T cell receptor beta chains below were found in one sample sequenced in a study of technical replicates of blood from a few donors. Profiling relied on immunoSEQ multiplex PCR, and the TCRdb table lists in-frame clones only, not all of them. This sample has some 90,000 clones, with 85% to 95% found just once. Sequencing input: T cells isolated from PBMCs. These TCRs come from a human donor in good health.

CDR3 amino acids: CASSYVVAGANEQFF. For the CDR3, the DNA is TGTGCCAGCAGTTACGTGGTAGCGGGAGCCAATGAGCAGTTCTTC. The rearrangement uses TRBV6-5 and TRBJ2-1; TRBD2 matches at 9 bases. V dropped 2 bases and J dropped 6; count of bases not matched to a gene: 5. The CDR3 contains 15 residues. The germline CDR1 and CDR2 sequences are MNHEY and SVGAGI.

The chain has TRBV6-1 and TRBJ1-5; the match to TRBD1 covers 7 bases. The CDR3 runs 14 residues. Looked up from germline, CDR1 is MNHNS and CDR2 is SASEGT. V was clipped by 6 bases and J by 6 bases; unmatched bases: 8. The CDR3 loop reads CASRLGQVAQPQHF. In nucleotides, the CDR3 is TGTGCCAGCAGACTAGGACAGGTCGCTCAGCCCCAGCATTTT.

CDR3 in amino acids: CASSGEQGRSLFYTDTQYF. The CDR3 coding sequence is TGTGCCAGTAGTGGAGAACAGGGGAGGTCCCTCTTTTACACAGATACGCAGTATTTT. The chain has TRBV19 and TRBJ2-3, with D perhaps matching TRBD1 (7 bases). V was shortened by 5 bases and J by 2 bases, with 26 bases between the two germline ends. Per germline, CDR1 LNHDA and CDR2 SQIVND (reference sequence). The CDR3 runs 19 residues.

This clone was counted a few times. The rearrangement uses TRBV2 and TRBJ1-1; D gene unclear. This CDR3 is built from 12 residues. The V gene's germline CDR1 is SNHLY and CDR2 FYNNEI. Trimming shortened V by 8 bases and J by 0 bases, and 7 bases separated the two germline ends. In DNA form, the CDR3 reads TGTGCCAGCGACACGATGAACACTGAAGCTTTCTTT. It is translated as CASDTMNTEAFF. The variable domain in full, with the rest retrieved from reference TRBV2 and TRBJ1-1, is EPEVTQTPSHQVTQMGQEVILRCVPISNHLYFYWYRQILGQKVEFLVSFYNNEISEKSEIFDDQFSVERPDGSNFTLKIRSTKLEDSAMYFCASDTMNTEAFFGQGTRLTVV.

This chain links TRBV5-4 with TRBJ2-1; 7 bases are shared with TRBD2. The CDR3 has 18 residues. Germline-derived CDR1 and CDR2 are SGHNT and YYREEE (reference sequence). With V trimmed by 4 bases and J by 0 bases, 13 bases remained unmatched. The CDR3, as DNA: TGTGCCAGCAGCCTGAGACTAGCCCCACTGAGCTCCTACAATGAGCAGTTCTTC. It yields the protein CASSLRLAPLSSYNEQFF.

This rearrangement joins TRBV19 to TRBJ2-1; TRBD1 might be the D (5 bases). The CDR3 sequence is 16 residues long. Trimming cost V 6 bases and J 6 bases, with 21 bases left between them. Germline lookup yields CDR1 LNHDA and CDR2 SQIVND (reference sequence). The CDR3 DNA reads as TGTGCCAGTAGAACCTCTCTAGGGGTGGCTAGCAATGAGCAGTTCTTC. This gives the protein CASRTSLGVASNEQFF.

CDR3 residues: CASSSGTGRTDTQYF. CDR3 DNA: TGTGCCAGCAGCTCGGGGACAGGAAGGACAGATACGCAGTATTTT. The chain carries TRBV7-3 and TRBJ2-3; 8 bases fit TRBD1. CDR1 SGHTA and CDR2 FQGTGA come from the germline V gene. Losses at the gene ends were 4 bases for V and 3 bases for J; bases not matched to a gene: 6. There are 15 residues in the CDR3.

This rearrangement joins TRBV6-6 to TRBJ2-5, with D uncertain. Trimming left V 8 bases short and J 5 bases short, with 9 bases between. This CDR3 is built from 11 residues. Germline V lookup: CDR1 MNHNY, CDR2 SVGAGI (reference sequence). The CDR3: CASRYGETQYF. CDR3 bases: TGTGCCAGCCGCTACGGGGAGACCCAGTACTTC.

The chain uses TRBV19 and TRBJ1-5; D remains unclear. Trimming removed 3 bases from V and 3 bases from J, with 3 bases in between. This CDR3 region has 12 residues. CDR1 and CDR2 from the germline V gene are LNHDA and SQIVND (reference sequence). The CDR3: CASSINNQPQHF. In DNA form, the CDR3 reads TGTGCCAGTAGTATCAACAATCAGCCCCAGCATTTT. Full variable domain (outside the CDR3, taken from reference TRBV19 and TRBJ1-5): DGGITQSPKYLFRKEGQNVTLSCEQNLNHDAMYWYRQDPGQGLRLIYYSQIVNDFQKGDIAEGYSVSREKKESFPLTVTSAQKNPTAFYLCASSINNQPQHFGDGTRLSIL.

The CDR3 DNA is TGTGCCAGCAGTTTCAGGGGAATAGGTCAAGAGACCCAGTACTTC. Its translation: CASSFRGIGQETQYF. The J gene is TRBJ2-5, the V gene TRBV6-5, with D possibly TRBD1 on 6 matching bases. V gave up 4 bases and J gave up 2 bases, with 14 bases separating them. This CDR3 has 15 amino acids. Looked up from germline, CDR1 is MNHEY and CDR2 is SVGAGI.

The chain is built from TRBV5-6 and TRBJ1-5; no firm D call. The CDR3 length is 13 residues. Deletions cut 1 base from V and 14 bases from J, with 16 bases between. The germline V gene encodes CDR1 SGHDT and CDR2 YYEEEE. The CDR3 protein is CASSLYGRVEEHF. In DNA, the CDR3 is TGTGCCAGCAGCTTGTATGGGAGGGTAGAGGAGCATTTT.

For the CDR3, the DNA is TGTGCCAGCAGTTTACTGCTAGCGGGAGGACCCGTCTACGAGCAGTACTTC. This sequence encodes CASSLLLAGGPVYEQYF. This chain joins TRBV27 and TRBJ2-7; TRBD2 aligns across 11 bases. Germline CDR1 MNHEY, CDR2 SMNVEV (reference sequence). V gave up 2 bases and J gave up 3 bases; unmatched junction bases: 9. The CDR3 has 17 amino acids.

For the CDR3, the DNA is TGTGCCAGTAAGGGGACAAACTCCTACGAGCAGTACTTC. Translation: CASKGTNSYEQYF. V is TRBV19 and J is TRBJ2-7; the D gene is possibly TRBD1 (6 bases). The CDR3 covers 13 residues. Germline CDR1 and CDR2: LNHDA and SQIVND (reference sequence). The V and J ends lost 7 bases and 0 bases respectively, with 10 bases between them.

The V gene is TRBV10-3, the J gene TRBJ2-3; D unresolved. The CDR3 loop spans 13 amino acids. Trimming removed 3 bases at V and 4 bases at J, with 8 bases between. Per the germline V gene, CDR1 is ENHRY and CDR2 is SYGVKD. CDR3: CAISEIVSDTQYF. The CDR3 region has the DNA TGTGCCATCAGTGAAATAGTATCAGATACGCAGTATTTT.

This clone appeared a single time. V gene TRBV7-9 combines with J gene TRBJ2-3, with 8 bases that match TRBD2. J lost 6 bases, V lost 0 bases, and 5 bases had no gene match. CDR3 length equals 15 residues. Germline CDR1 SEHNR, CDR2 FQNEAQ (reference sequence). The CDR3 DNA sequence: TGTGCCAGCAGCTTAGCCGGGAGGGCCTCGGATACGCAGTATTTT. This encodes CASSLAGRASDTQYF.

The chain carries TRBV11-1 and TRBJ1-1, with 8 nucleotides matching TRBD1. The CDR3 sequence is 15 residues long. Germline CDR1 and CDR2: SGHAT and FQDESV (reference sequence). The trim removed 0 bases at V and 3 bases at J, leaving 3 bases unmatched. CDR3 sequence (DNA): TGTGCCAGCAGCTTAGCCAGGGGGCGCGACACTGAAGCTTTCTTT. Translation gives CASSLARGRDTEAFF.

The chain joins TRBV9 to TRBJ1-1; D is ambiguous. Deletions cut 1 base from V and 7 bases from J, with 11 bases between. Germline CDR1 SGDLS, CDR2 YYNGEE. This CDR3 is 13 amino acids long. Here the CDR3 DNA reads TGTGCCAGCAGCGTACGGGTAGAGGGTGAAGCTTTCTTT. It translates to CASSVRVEGEAFF.

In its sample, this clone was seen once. CDR3 coding DNA: TGTGCCAGCAGCCAACGGACTGAGCCCTTGATTAACTATGGCTACACCTTC. The encoded protein is CASSQRTEPLINYGYTF. The chain carries TRBV21-1 and TRBJ1-2. TRBV21-1 corresponds to a pseudogene. The CDR3 spans 17 residues.

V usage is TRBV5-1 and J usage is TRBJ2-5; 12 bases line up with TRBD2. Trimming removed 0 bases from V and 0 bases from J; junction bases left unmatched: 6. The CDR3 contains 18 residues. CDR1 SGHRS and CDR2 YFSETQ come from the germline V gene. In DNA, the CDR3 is TGCGCCAGCAGCTTGGGGGCTAGCGGGAGGGCCGACCAAGAGACCCAGTACTTC. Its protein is CASSLGASGRADQETQYF.

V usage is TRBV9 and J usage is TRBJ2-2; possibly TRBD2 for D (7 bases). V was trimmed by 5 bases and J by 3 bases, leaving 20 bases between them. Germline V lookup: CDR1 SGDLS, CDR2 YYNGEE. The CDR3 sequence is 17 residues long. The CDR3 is CASSFRGGRLYTGELFF. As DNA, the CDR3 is TGTGCCAGCAGTTTTAGGGGGGGGCGGCTGTACACCGGGGAGCTGTTTTTT.

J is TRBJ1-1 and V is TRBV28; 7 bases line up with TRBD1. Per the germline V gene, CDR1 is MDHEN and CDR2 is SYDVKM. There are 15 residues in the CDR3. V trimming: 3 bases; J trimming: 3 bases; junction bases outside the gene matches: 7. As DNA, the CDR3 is TGTGCCAGCAGTTTTGGGCCCACAGGGGACACTGAAGCTTTCTTT. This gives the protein CASSFGPTGDTEAFF.

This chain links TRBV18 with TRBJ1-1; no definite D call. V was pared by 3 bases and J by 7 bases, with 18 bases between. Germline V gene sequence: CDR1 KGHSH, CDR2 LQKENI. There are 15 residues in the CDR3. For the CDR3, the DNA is TGTGCCAGCTCACCCGAAGCGGTAGGGTTTGGTGAAGCTTTCTTT. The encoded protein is CASSPEAVGFGEAFF.